The sequence of this T cell receptor (beta chain) was determined in a study of immune heterogeneity within non-small cell lung tumors. Study-wide background: Histology included a few squamous cell carcinomas, under twelve non-squamous carcinomas and 1 unspecified tumor.

This clonotype has ten or more counts. Its antigen is as yet unknown. Multiplex PCR relied on 32 V and 13 J primers to amplify TCR beta CDR3. Each CDR3 protein is one row after TCRdb ran MiXCR on the multiplex PCR reads. The sample yields 8,500 to 11,000 distinct CDR3 sequences, around a sixth seen once. The CDR3 covers 17 residues. V lost 0 bases to trimming and J lost 4 bases, with 18 bases between them. From germline, CDR1 is MNHEY and CDR2 SVGAGI. Bulk tumor genomic DNA (approximately 600 ng per sample) served as template. Taken during surgery, several biopsies per primary tumor were spaced as far apart as possible within the tumor mass. Patients with untreated, newly diagnosed non-small cell lung cancer underwent curative surgery. The study, taken as a whole, reports: Tumor sites in a patient shared identical dominant CDR3 beta clonotypes and also carried site-unique high-frequency clones.

The chain employs TRBV6-5 and TRBJ2-5; the D call may be TRBD1 or TRBD2 (5 bases each). Sequencing was performed on lung tumor tissue. This TCR was sampled from a middle-aged man with non-small cell lung cancer. The CDR3 region is CASSYSRGIGARETQYF. In nucleotides, the CDR3 is TGTGCCAGCAGTTACTCGAGGGGTATTGGGGCTCGAGAGACCCAGTACTTC.